This TCR beta chain was recorded in a study of blood T cells in healthy people across ages. General study findings and limits: Estimated diversity across one million T cells was deemed an underestimate.

A second PCR, run for about 6 to 12 cycles, used a sample-barcoded 5' primer plus a J-beta primer mix. With 12 random nucleotides, a template-switch adaptor tagged each individual cDNA molecule. TCRdb called the 5' RACE reads again in MiXCR, with one record for every CDR3 protein. The sample includes 1.8 million or so distinct CDR3 sequences, about two fifths of them seen just once. As regards this clonotype: Its antigen is as yet unknown.

CDR3 length equals 12 residues. V was shortened by 8 bases and J by 5 bases, with 11 bases between the two germline ends. In germline, CDR1 is MNHNY, CDR2 SVGAGI (reference sequence). This chain uses TRBV6-6 with TRBJ2-3; D unresolved. This receptor was identified in a human donor in good health. The sequenced material came from blood. CDR3 sequence: CASGRLLDTQYF. Here the CDR3 DNA reads TGTGCCAGCGGCCGGCTCCTAGATACGCAGTATTTT.